This TCR beta chain was documented in a study of PD-L1 blockade in urothelial cancer. Study-level background: Blood was evaluated 3 weeks (second dose) and 6 weeks after therapy began. Median blood clonality was about 0.081, with 82,636 unique TCRs. General study findings and limits: Patients with below-median pretreatment blood clonality survived longer.

This clone was picked up one time. Its target is not known. TCRdb's table, derived via immunoSEQ multiplex PCR, lists solely in-frame clones and lacks some. The table includes about 100,000 clones, approximately 86% detected once. The V end was cut by 0 bases, the J end by 3 bases, with 6 bases between. Germline loops: CDR1 MNHNY, CDR2 SVGAGI (reference sequence). CDR3 length equals 13 residues. The receptor was derived from a man aged 45-65 years with urothelial cancer. The chain is built from TRBV6-6 and TRBJ2-7, with D perhaps TRBD2 (6 bases). The specimen was PBMCs, collected around atezolizumab (anti-PD-L1) treatment. The CDR3 nucleotides are TGTGCCAGCAGTTACTCGGAGGGCTACGAGCAGTACTTC. As protein: CASSYSEGYEQYF.